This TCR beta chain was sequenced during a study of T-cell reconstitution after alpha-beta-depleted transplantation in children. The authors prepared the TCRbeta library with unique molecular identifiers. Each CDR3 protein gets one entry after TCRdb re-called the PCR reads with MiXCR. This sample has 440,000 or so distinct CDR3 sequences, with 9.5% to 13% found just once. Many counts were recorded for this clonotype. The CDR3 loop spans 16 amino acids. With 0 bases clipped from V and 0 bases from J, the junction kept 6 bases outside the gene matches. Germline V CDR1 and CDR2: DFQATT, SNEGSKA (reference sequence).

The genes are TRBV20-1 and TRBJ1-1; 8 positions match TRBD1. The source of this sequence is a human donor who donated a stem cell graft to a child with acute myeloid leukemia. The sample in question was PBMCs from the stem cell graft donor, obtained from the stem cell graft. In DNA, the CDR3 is TGCAGTGCTAGAGATCTCAGGGGGCAACTGAACACTGAAGCTTTCTTT. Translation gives CSARDLRGQLNTEAFF.